These 26 T cell receptor beta chains were sequenced from one sample in a study of CD8+ T cells in alopecia areata. Treatment specified: oral pan-JAK inhibitor, 5-10 mg twice daily. It was cDNA, reverse transcribed from extracted RNA, that served as the sequencing template. This table comes from immunoSEQ multiplex PCR, and its TCRdb copy is limited to in-frame clones, with some not included. The table includes 200,000 to 250,000 clones, about 64% detected once. Material: CD4+ T cells sorted from blood, obtained at week 4, from a patient treated with tofacitinib. These receptor sequences come from a human donor with alopecia areata.

About this clone itself: This same CDR3 is encoded by further DNA sequences in the sample. The DNA of the CDR3 is TGCGCCAGCAGCTTGGATCCTGGGGCCAACGTCCTGACTTTC. It translates to CASSLDPGANVLTF. The chain joins TRBV5-1 to TRBJ2-6; no clear D gene. Germline V gives CDR1 SGHRS, CDR2 YFSETQ. Trimming removed 0 bases at V and 2 bases at J, with 3 bases between. The CDR3 loop spans 14 amino acids.

The V and J genes are TRBV29-1 and TRBJ1-2; D may be TRBD1 (5 bases). Germline V CDR1 and CDR2: SQVTM, ANQGSEA. Trimming cost V 3 bases and J 6 bases, with 11 bases left between them. This CDR3 is built from 12 residues. The CDR3 bases are TGCAGCGTTGACAGGGCTCAGGATGGCTACACCTTC. Translated, it gives CSVDRAQDGYTF.

This clone was observed a handful of times. Other DNA variants within this sample encode the same CDR3. V usage is TRBV5-1 and J usage is TRBJ2-5, with a weak D call TRBD1 (6 bases). CDR1 and CDR2 (germline): SGHRS, YFSETQ. V was shortened by 1 base and J by 3 bases, with 10 bases between the two germline ends. The CDR3 consists of 14 residues. The CDR3 coding sequence is TGCGCCAGCAGCTTGATCCCAGGGGAAGAGACCCAGTACTTC. Residues: CASSLIPGEETQYF.

The chain joins TRBV30 to TRBJ1-2; no clear D. The CDR3 has 13 residues. V was shortened by 4 bases and J by 10 bases, with 19 bases between the two germline ends. Germline lookup yields CDR1 GTSNPN and CDR2 SVGIG (reference sequence). CDR3 bases: TGTGCCTGGACCGATGGGAACCTTCGTGACTACACCTTC. Translation gives CAWTDGNLRDYTF.

The J gene is TRBJ1-2, the V gene TRBV30; D is unresolved. Germline lookup yields CDR1 GTSNPN and CDR2 SVGIG (reference sequence). This CDR3 is built from 13 residues. V was cut by 0 bases and J by 8 bases, with 13 bases left in between. CDR3: CAWSVTGRVGYTF. The DNA for the CDR3 is TGTGCCTGGAGTGTAACTGGGAGAGTCGGCTACACCTTC.

This chain links TRBV4-3 with TRBJ2-5, with TRBD1 identical over 8 bases. From germline, CDR1 is LGHNA and CDR2 YSLEER. This CDR3 is built from 14 residues. V lost 1 base and J lost 4; bases outside the gene matches: 2. The CDR3 here is CASSQATGGETQYF. CDR3 nucleotide sequence: TGCGCCAGCAGCCAAGCTACAGGGGGAGAGACCCAGTACTTC.

This clone was found a few times. The chain has TRBV18 and TRBJ1-2, with a possible D match to TRBD1 (5 bases). The CDR3 length is 15 residues. Germline V gives CDR1 KGHSH, CDR2 LQKENI. Trimming cost V 3 bases and J 6 bases, with 17 bases left between them. This CDR3 is CASSPTEFRAHGYTF. The DNA for the CDR3 is TGTGCCAGCTCACCCACGGAGTTCAGGGCCCATGGCTACACCTTC.

This clone showed up just once. The CDR3 spells CASKQGVGTEAFF. CDR3 in DNA: TGTGCCAGCAAGCAGGGGGTAGGCACTGAAGCTTTCTTT. The gene calls are TRBV25-1 and TRBJ1-1, with TRBD1 matching 7 bases. V lost 7 bases to trimming and J lost 4 bases; unmatched junction nucleotides: 6. This CDR3 comprises 13 residues. Germline V gene lookup returns CDR1 MGHDK and CDR2 SYGVNS.

This clone occurred a few times. This rearrangement joins TRBV19 to TRBJ2-4; D possibly corresponds to TRBD2 (5 bases). The CDR3 sequence is 15 residues long. Germline V lookup: CDR1 LNHDA, CDR2 SQIVND (reference sequence). V gave up 5 bases and J gave up 8 bases, with 19 bases separating them. The CDR3 region is CASSEGDGPRDIQYF. CDR3 nucleotides: TGTGCCAGTAGTGAGGGAGACGGCCCAAGGGACATTCAGTACTTC.

V and J are TRBV6-6 and TRBJ2-3, with 8 bases lining up with TRBD2. V was clipped by 8 bases and J by 8 bases; unmatched bases: 9. The CDR3 is 13 residues long. Per germline, CDR1 MNHNY and CDR2 SVGAGI (reference sequence). The CDR3 reads CASGPGGVGTQYF. In nucleotides, the CDR3 is TGTGCCAGCGGTCCCGGGGGGGTAGGTACGCAGTATTTT.

V gene TRBV9 combines with J gene TRBJ2-2; D not certain. Deletions cut 6 bases from V and 6 bases from J, with 9 bases between. This CDR3 spans 12 amino acids. Looked up from germline, CDR1 is SGDLS and CDR2 is YYNGEE. CDR3 coding DNA: TGTGCCAGCAACGCTGGGTCCGGGGAGCTGTTTTTT. It specifies CASNAGSGELFF.

This sequence joins TRBV7-2 and TRBJ2-5; 7 bases agree with TRBD1. The germline gives CDR1 SGHTA, CDR2 FQGNSA. V was pared by 6 bases and J by 3 bases, with 4 bases of the junction left unmatched. The CDR3 contains 13 residues. The CDR3 DNA is TGTGCCAGCAGATTCACAGGGGAAGAGACCCAGTACTTC. It yields the protein CASRFTGEETQYF. The full variable domain, with the rest looked up from reference TRBV7-2 and TRBJ2-5, is GAGVSQSPSNKVTEKGKDVELRCDPISGHTALYWYRQSLGQGLEFLIYFQGNSAPDKSGLPSDRFSAERTGGSVSTLTIQRTQQEDSAVYLCASRFTGEETQYFGPGTRLLVL.

The chain joins TRBV2 to TRBJ1-4; unclear D gene. The CDR3 is made up of 13 amino acids. V shed 4 bases and J shed 8 bases, with 11 bases lying between them. Germline CDR1 and CDR2: SNHLY and FYNNEI. The CDR3 spells CASSVYRAEKLFF. In DNA form, the CDR3 reads TGTGCCAGCAGTGTCTACCGGGCAGAAAAACTGTTTTTT. Variable domain in full (rest from reference TRBV2 and TRBJ1-4): EPEVTQTPSHQVTQMGQEVILRCVPISNHLYFYWYRQILGQKVEFLVSFYNNEISEKSEIFDDQFSVERPDGSNFTLKIRSTKLEDSAMYFCASSVYRAEKLFFGSGTQLSVL.

V and J are TRBV2 and TRBJ1-1, with 7 bases identical to TRBD1. With 6 bases clipped from V and 5 bases from J, the junction kept 6 bases outside the gene matches. Per germline, CDR1 SNHLY and CDR2 FYNNEI. The CDR3 runs to 13 residues. The CDR3 bases are TGTGCCAGCAGGAAGGAGGGGGCGACTGAAGCTTTCTTT. Protein sequence: CASRKEGATEAFF.

The chain employs TRBV2 and TRBJ2-7, with D hard to call. Trimming shortened V by 6 bases and J by 2 bases, and 8 bases separated the two germline ends. The V gene's germline CDR1 is SNHLY and CDR2 FYNNEI. This CDR3 contains 12 residues. The CDR3 protein is CASRRSAYEQYF. The CDR3 nucleotides read TGTGCCAGCAGGAGGTCCGCCTACGAGCAGTACTTC.

V usage is TRBV6-1 and J usage is TRBJ1-1; D gene unclear. Trimming stripped 6 bases from V and 1 base from J, with 9 bases between. The germline V gene encodes CDR1 MNHNS and CDR2 SASEGT. The CDR3 spans 13 residues. The CDR3 DNA sequence: TGTGCCAGCAGCCGTGGCAGGAACACTGAAGCTTTCTTT. Amino acids: CASSRGRNTEAFF.

The chain is built from TRBV29-1 and TRBJ1-5; no clear D gene. Per the germline V gene, CDR1 is SQVTM and CDR2 is ANQGSEA. V was clipped by 5 bases and J by 6 bases, with 14 bases between them. CDR3 length: 13 residues. In DNA, the CDR3 is TGCAGCGTTTCCGAGCGGGTCGGTCAGCCCCAGCATTTT. This translates into CSVSERVGQPQHF.

This clone was counted only a few times. The gene calls are TRBV10-3 and TRBJ1-2; TRBD1 is a possible D gene (6 bases). This CDR3 comprises 11 residues. The V end lost 8 bases, the J end lost 4 bases, and 8 bases lay between the germline ends. Germline V gives CDR1 ENHRY, CDR2 SYGVKD. As DNA, the CDR3 is TGTGCCATCCTAGGGGGCTATGGCTACACCTTC. This sequence encodes CAILGGYGYTF.

This clone was detected a few times. The chain combines TRBV30 with TRBJ1-5; the match to TRBD1 covers 8 bases. The CDR3 is 15 residues long. Trimming removed 3 bases from V and 7 bases from J; junction bases left unmatched: 11. Germline CDR1 GTSNPN, CDR2 SVGIG (reference sequence). For the CDR3, the DNA is TGTGCCTGGAGGGCTCCCGGACAGGGACGACAGCCCCAGCATTTT. It yields the protein CAWRAPGQGRQPQHF.

This chain connects TRBV30 to TRBJ1-1; D gene ambiguous. V lost 2 bases to trimming and J lost 2 bases, with 6 bases between them. From germline, CDR1 is GTSNPN and CDR2 SVGIG (reference sequence). The CDR3 totals 12 residues. The CDR3 loop reads CAWSRRNTEAFF. DNA for the CDR3: TGTGCCTGGAGTCGGAGAAACACTGAAGCTTTCTTT.

This clone appeared once. The chain couples TRBV9 to TRBJ2-1; D might be TRBD1 (6 bases). CDR3 length equals 15 residues. Trimming shortened V by 0 bases and J by 4 bases, and 11 bases separated the two germline ends. Germline CDR1 reads SGDLS; CDR2 reads YYNGEE. Here the CDR3 reads CASSVGGQLYNEQFF. DNA for the CDR3: TGTGCCAGCAGCGTAGGAGGACAGCTTTACAATGAGCAGTTCTTC.

The count of this clone is one. The chain combines TRBV5-1 with TRBJ2-7, with 7 bases identical to TRBD1. V gave up 3 bases and J gave up 3 bases; unmatched junction bases: 9. CDR1 is SGHRS, CDR2 YFSETQ, per germline. CDR3 length equals 15 residues. The CDR3: CASSSTGTAIYEQYF. The CDR3 nucleotides read TGCGCCAGCAGCTCCACCGGGACAGCGATCTACGAGCAGTACTTC. Together with reference TRBV5-1 and TRBJ2-7, the CDR3 gives the full variable domain: KAGVTQTPRYLIKTRGQQVTLSCSPISGHRSVSWYQQTPGQGLQFLFEYFSETQRNKGNFPGRFSGRQFSNSRSEMNVSTLELGDSALYLCASSSTGTAIYEQYFGPGTRLTVT.

V is TRBV5-1 and J is TRBJ1-1; tentatively, D is TRBD1 (6 bases). CDR3 length: 16 amino acids. In germline, CDR1 is SGHRS, CDR2 YFSETQ. V dropped 1 base and J dropped 4 bases, with 17 bases sitting between them. The CDR3 DNA is TGCGCCAGCAGCTTGTATCCAGGGGCACGAGGCACTGAAGCTTTCTTT. It translates to CASSLYPGARGTEAFF.

The rearrangement uses TRBV11-2 and TRBJ1-1; a weak D match, TRBD1 (5 bases). Trimming left V 1 base short and J 5 bases short, with 11 bases between. CDR1 SGHAT and CDR2 FQNNGV come from the germline V gene. The CDR3 is made up of 14 amino acids. CDR3 sequence (DNA): TGTGCCAGCAGCTTAGGTCTGGGACGTACTGAAGCTTTCTTT. Its translation: CASSLGLGRTEAFF.

This chain connects TRBV11-2 to TRBJ2-3; no firm D call. Trimming stripped 5 bases from V and 4 bases from J, with 10 bases between. The CDR3 extends over 13 amino acids. Looked up from germline, CDR1 is SGHAT and CDR2 is FQNNGV. CDR3 region: CASSGSVSDTQYF. The CDR3 DNA reads TGTGCCAGCAGCGGATCAGTCTCAGATACGCAGTATTTT. Using reference TRBV11-2 and TRBJ2-3 for the parts outside the CDR3, the full variable domain is EAGVAQSPRYKIIEKRQSVAFWCNPISGHATLYWYQQILGQGPKLLIQFQNNGVVDDSQLPKDRFSAERLKGVDSTLKIQPAKLEDSAVYLCASSGSVSDTQYFGPGTRLTVL.

The rearrangement joins TRBV4-3 to TRBJ2-3, with D maybe TRBD2 (7 bases). CDR3 size: 15 residues. Germline CDR1 is LGHNA and CDR2 is YSLEER. V lost 0 bases to trimming and J lost 2 bases, with 9 bases between them. The chain's CDR3 is CASSQEGGPTDTQYF. CDR3 sequence (DNA): TGCGCCAGCAGCCAAGAGGGGGGGCCCACAGATACGCAGTATTTT.